The 14 T cell receptor beta chains presented below share a single source sample, sequenced in a study of T cell clonotyping in hematopoietic cell transplantation. Libraries were prepared by immunoSEQ multiplex PCR; TCRdb keeps only in-frame clonotypes and omits some of them. Among tens of thousands of clones listed, about 95% were seen once. Time point of the sample: recipient sample about 28 days before transplant, after cytoreduction. The sequences come from peripheral blood mononuclear cells, collected before stem cell transplant. These receptors all come from a man in his forties with chronic myeloid leukemia. Some clones in this sample may be carry-over from other donors' samples.

This clone was observed once. The gene calls are TRBV18 and TRBJ1-2; 7 bases match TRBD1. CDR1 is KGHSH and CDR2 is LQKENI in the germline V gene. This CDR3 is built from 15 residues. Trimming cost V 2 bases and J 4 bases; bases outside gene matches: 7. The CDR3 loop reads CASSPSEGGFYGYTF. CDR3 in DNA: TGTGCCAGCTCACCATCTGAAGGGGGCTTCTATGGCTACACCTTC.

CDR3 in amino acids: CASSLQEQTYTEAFF. The CDR3 DNA is TGTGCCAGCAGCTTACAAGAACAGACCTACACTGAAGCTTTCTTT. The chain recombines TRBV7-8 with TRBJ1-1, with D unclear. Germline V gives CDR1 SGHVS, CDR2 FQNEAQ. The CDR3 has 15 residues. Between the trimmed V and J ends, which lost 2 bases and 3 bases, there was a span of 13 bases.

The chain carries TRBV11-1 and TRBJ1-1; D is ambiguous. Germline V gives CDR1 SGHAT, CDR2 FQDESV (reference sequence). V shed 1 base and J shed 5 bases, with 11 bases lying between them. The CDR3 extends over 14 amino acids. The CDR3 loop is CASSLESRYTEAFF. In DNA, the CDR3 is TGTGCCAGCAGCTTAGAATCACGGTATACTGAAGCTTTCTTT.

This clone has just one count. The V and J genes are TRBV7-2 and TRBJ2-3, with 12 bases fitting TRBD2. After removal of 5 bases from V and 1 base from J, the junction contained 4 bases not matched to a gene. The CDR3 length is 16 residues. Germline lookup yields CDR1 SGHTA and CDR2 FQGNSA. CDR3 nucleotide sequence: TGTGCCAGCAGCGCCCGACTAGCGGGGGGCACAGATACGCAGTATTTT. This codes for CASSARLAGGTDTQYF.

This chain joins TRBV29-1 and TRBJ1-2; D unclear. Germline V gene lookup returns CDR1 SQVTM and CDR2 ANQGSEA. Trimming pared 3 bases from V and 8 bases from J, leaving 13 bases between. This CDR3 contains 12 residues. The CDR3 here is CSVEGGNEGYTF. The DNA of the CDR3 is TGCAGCGTTGAGGGAGGGAATGAAGGCTACACCTTC.

This chain connects TRBV6-5 to TRBJ1-1; D is undetermined. This CDR3 has 14 amino acids. V gave up 4 bases and J gave up 1 base, with 10 bases separating them. Per germline, CDR1 MNHEY and CDR2 SVGAGI. CDR3 bases: TGTGCCAGCAGTTCCCTACTCGAGAACACTGAAGCTTTCTTT. This encodes CASSSLLENTEAFF.

This chain joins TRBV5-1 and TRBJ1-2, with no clear D. Germline values: CDR1 SGHRS, CDR2 YFSETQ. There are 13 residues in the CDR3. Trimming shortened V by 10 bases and J by 5 bases, and 18 bases separated the two germline ends. The CDR3 here is CAPSRGLDYGYTF. The DNA of the CDR3 is TGCGCCCCCTCCCGAGGCCTGGATTATGGCTACACCTTC. Full variable domain (remainder filled in from reference TRBV5-1 and TRBJ1-2): KAGVTQTPRYLIKTRGQQVTLSCSPISGHRSVSWYQQTPGQGLQFLFEYFSETQRNKGNFPGRFSGRQFSNSRSEMNVSTLELGDSALYLCAPSRGLDYGYTFGSGTRLTVV.

This clone was detected only once. This sequence joins TRBV25-1 and TRBJ1-1; no clear D. V was clipped by 0 bases and J by 0 bases, with 8 bases between them. There are 15 residues in the CDR3. CDR1 and CDR2 from the germline V gene are MGHDK and SYGVNS. This CDR3 reads CASSEYGVVNTEAFF. CDR3 coding DNA: TGTGCCAGCAGTGAATATGGGGTGGTGAACACTGAAGCTTTCTTT.

This sequence joins TRBV9 and TRBJ2-3, with TRBD1 identical over 7 bases. This CDR3 is built from 16 residues. CDR1 is SGDLS, CDR2 YYNGEE, per germline. V lost 4 bases, J lost 0 bases, and 8 bases stayed unmatched. This chain's CDR3 is CASSLGTAASTDTQYF. The CDR3 bases are TGTGCCAGCAGCCTAGGGACAGCCGCTAGCACAGATACGCAGTATTTT.

J is TRBJ1-1 and V is TRBV11-1; D unresolved. The germline V gene has CDR1 SGHAT and CDR2 FQDESV (reference sequence). The CDR3 covers 17 residues. V was shortened by 5 bases and J by 6 bases, with 25 bases between the two germline ends. CDR3 residues: CASSLYADILVGPEAFF. CDR3 coding DNA: TGTGCCAGCAGCCTATACGCCGACATCCTCGTTGGGCCTGAAGCTTTCTTT. The full variable domain, with the rest looked up from reference TRBV11-1 and TRBJ1-1, is EAEVAQSPRYKITEKSQAVAFWCDPISGHATLYWYRQILGQGPELLVQFQDESVVDDSQLPKDRFSAERLKGVDSTLKIQPAELGDSAMYLCASSLYADILVGPEAFFGQGTRLTVV.

V is TRBV19 and J is TRBJ1-6, with D unclear. CDR3 length: 13 residues. Trimming removed 8 bases from V and 4 bases from J, with 9 bases in between. Germline lookup yields CDR1 LNHDA and CDR2 SQIVND (reference sequence). CDR3 in amino acids: CASRVGYNSPLHF. The CDR3 coding sequence is TGTGCCAGTCGAGTAGGGTATAATTCACCCCTCCACTTT.

J is TRBJ2-2 and V is TRBV5-1; 7 bases agree with TRBD2. The ends lost 3 bases at V and 0 bases at J; junction bases unmatched: 2. The length of the CDR3 is 15 residues. Germline CDR1 is SGHRS and CDR2 is YFSETQ. DNA of the CDR3: TGCGCCAGCAGCTCTAGCGGAGCGAACACCGGGGAGCTGTTTTTT. This gives the protein CASSSSGANTGELFF.

J is TRBJ1-1 and V is TRBV7-9; D is unresolved. This CDR3 has 14 amino acids. Deletions cut 5 bases from V and 1 base from J, with 11 bases between. Per the germline V gene, CDR1 is SEHNR and CDR2 is FQNEAQ (reference sequence). The CDR3 sequence: CASSRTSENTEAFF. CDR3 in DNA: TGTGCCAGCAGCCGGACGTCGGAGAACACTGAAGCTTTCTTT.

The chain carries TRBV29-1 and TRBJ2-7, with a possible D match to TRBD1 (5 bases). The V gene lost 4 bases and the J gene lost 2 bases, with 12 bases spanning the gap. CDR1 is SQVTM, CDR2 ANQGSEA, per germline. The CDR3 has 13 amino acids. CDR3 in amino acids: CSVVTGQTYEQYF. Written as DNA, the CDR3 is TGCAGCGTTGTAACAGGCCAAACCTACGAGCAGTACTTC.